Below are 15 T cell receptor beta chains sequenced from a single sample in a study of radiation and T cells in renal cell carcinoma. The repertoire was sequenced with immunoSEQ multiplex PCR; TCRdb's copy has only in-frame clones and lacks some. The sample comprises around 70,000 clones, roughly 87% of which are singletons, and nearly 6% rests with the top ten. Time point specified: blood 2 weeks post-SBRT. Treatment noted: 15 Gy SBRT to primary tumor, nephrectomy 4 weeks later. This specimen was blood, taken from a patient whose treatment included radiotherapy and nephrectomy. All receptors derive from a man aged 55 to 70 with renal cell carcinoma.

The rearrangement uses TRBV6-5 and TRBJ2-3; tentatively, D is TRBD2 (6 bases). Germline assignment: CDR1 MNHEY and CDR2 SVGAGI. Trimming left V 7 bases short and J 2 bases short, with 10 bases between. The CDR3 is 13 amino acids. The CDR3 DNA sequence: TGTGCCAGCACGGGGGATTACACAGATACGCAGTATTTT. Translated: CASTGDYTDTQYF.

V is TRBV27 and J is TRBJ2-1, with D perhaps TRBD2 (5 bases). This CDR3 contains 15 residues. From germline, CDR1 is MNHEY and CDR2 SMNVEV (reference sequence). Trimming removed 4 bases at V and 0 bases at J, with 10 bases between. This chain's CDR3 is CASSSPGISYNEQFF. CDR3 in DNA: TGTGCCAGCAGTTCCCCGGGAATCTCCTACAATGAGCAGTTCTTC.

With regard to this clone: In the same sample, other DNA sequences code for this CDR3. The V gene is TRBV28, the J gene TRBJ2-7; unclear D gene. There are 11 residues in the CDR3. V was trimmed by 6 bases and J by 2 bases, leaving 5 bases between them. Germline V gene data show CDR1 as MDHEN and CDR2 as SYDVKM. CDR3 in amino acids: CASSRTYEQYF. In nucleotides, the CDR3 is TGTGCCAGCAGCCGTACCTACGAGCAGTACTTC.

The chain carries TRBV15 and TRBJ1-2, with 8 bases lining up with TRBD1. Trimming cost V 0 bases and J 6 bases; bases outside gene matches: 9. The V gene's germline CDR1 is LNHNV and CDR2 YYDKDF (reference sequence). The CDR3 loop spans 16 amino acids. The CDR3 nucleotides are TGTGCCACCAGCAGAGAAAGGACAGGGAGGGGGCATGGCTACACCTTC. As protein: CATSRERTGRGHGYTF.

J is TRBJ1-2 and V is TRBV28, with 10 bases aligning to TRBD1. J lost 7 bases, V lost 8 bases, and 7 bases had no gene match. There are 13 residues in the CDR3. Germline CDR1 and CDR2: MDHEN and SYDVKM. CDR3 in amino acids: CASVRQGASGYTF. The CDR3 bases are TGTGCCAGCGTACGACAGGGGGCGTCTGGCTACACCTTC.

A few counts support this clone. The CDR3 DNA sequence: TGCGCCAGCAGCCTATCCATAACAGTGAACACTGAAGCTTTCTTT. Its translation is CASSLSITVNTEAFF. V usage is TRBV4-3 and J usage is TRBJ1-1; no clear D. V was shortened by 4 bases and J by 0 bases, with 12 bases between the two germline ends. The CDR3 runs to 15 residues. Germline V gene lookup returns CDR1 LGHNA and CDR2 YSLEER.

The chain couples TRBV20-1 to TRBJ2-1; D ambiguous. The CDR3 is 10 residues long. CDR1 and CDR2 (germline): DFQATT, SNEGSKA (reference sequence). V dropped 6 bases and J dropped 9 bases, with 9 bases sitting between them. CDR3 bases: TGCAGTGCCGGAGAGGTTGAGCAGTTCTTC. Protein sequence: CSAGEVEQFF.

The rearrangement uses TRBV28 and TRBJ2-2, with D possibly matching TRBD1 (5 bases). With 4 bases removed from V and 4 bases from J, the gap between germline ends came to 22 bases. From germline, CDR1 is MDHEN and CDR2 SYDVKM. The CDR3 spans 18 residues. The CDR3 sequence: CASSSTPSSQRGTGELFF. CDR3 DNA: TGTGCCAGCAGTTCCACCCCCTCGAGTCAAAGGGGCACCGGGGAGCTGTTTTTT.

There are a few counts of this clone. This chain links TRBV28 with TRBJ1-5; D might be TRBD1 (5 bases). The V gene lost 2 bases and the J gene lost 2 bases, with 16 bases spanning the gap. Germline V CDR1 and CDR2: MDHEN, SYDVKM. The CDR3 consists of 17 residues. The CDR3 sequence: CASSLIFGGTGNQPQHF. The DNA for the CDR3 is TGTGCCAGCAGTTTAATCTTCGGGGGTACCGGCAATCAGCCCCAGCATTTT.

The rearrangement joins TRBV11-1 to TRBJ2-7; D call uncertain. V was cut by 5 bases and J by 5 bases, with 10 bases left in between. Germline CDR1 reads SGHAT; CDR2 reads FQDESV (reference sequence). This CDR3 is built from 12 residues. The CDR3 DNA reads as TGTGCCAGCAGCCTCCAGGATCACGAGCAGTACTTC. Its protein is CASSLQDHEQYF.

V and J are TRBV4-1 and TRBJ2-4, with 9 bases that match TRBD2. V was pared by 0 bases and J by 4 bases, with 7 bases of the junction left unmatched. Germline CDR1 reads MGHRA; CDR2 reads YSYEKL. The CDR3 totals 17 residues. The CDR3, as DNA: TGCGCCAGCAGCCAAGAGGGCAGCGGGAGGAGGAAAAACATTCAGTACTTC. The encoded protein is CASSQEGSGRRKNIQYF.

V usage is TRBV10-1 and J usage is TRBJ2-5, with 10 bases that match TRBD2. Trimming at V came to 0 bases and at J to 5 bases, leaving 6 bases not matched to a gene. The V gene's germline CDR1 is WNHNN and CDR2 SYGVQD (reference sequence). The CDR3 covers 16 residues. Here the CDR3 DNA reads TGCGCCAGCAGTGAGTCGAAAAGCGGGAGGGCGGAGACCCAGTACTTC. It specifies CASSESKSGRAETQYF.

This sequence joins TRBV29-1 and TRBJ2-1, with 12 bases lining up with TRBD2. This CDR3 spans 14 amino acids. CDR1 SQVTM and CDR2 ANQGSEA come from the germline V gene. V shed 7 bases, J shed 3 bases, and the junction held 4 bases outside the gene matches. The CDR3 region is CSGGLAGRYNEQFF. Written as DNA, the CDR3 is TGCAGCGGGGGACTAGCGGGCCGCTACAATGAGCAGTTCTTC.

This clone was seen only a few times. The rearrangement links TRBV6-1 to TRBJ2-7; D gene unclear. The ends were cut back, 4 bases at V and 7 bases at J, with 2 bases in the middle. This CDR3 has 9 residues. CDR1 MNHNS and CDR2 SASEGT come from the germline V gene. CDR3 in amino acids: CASSVEQYF. The CDR3 region has the DNA TGTGCCAGCAGTGTTGAGCAGTACTTC.

This chain joins TRBV6-6 and TRBJ2-3, with D tentatively TRBD2 (6 bases). V was shortened by 5 bases and J by 0 bases, with 12 bases between the two germline ends. Germline V CDR1 and CDR2: MNHNY, SVGAGI (reference sequence). The CDR3 contains 15 residues. In nucleotides, the CDR3 is TGTGCCAGCAGTCCCAGCAGCGGGAGCACAGATACGCAGTATTTT. Its protein is CASSPSSGSTDTQYF.